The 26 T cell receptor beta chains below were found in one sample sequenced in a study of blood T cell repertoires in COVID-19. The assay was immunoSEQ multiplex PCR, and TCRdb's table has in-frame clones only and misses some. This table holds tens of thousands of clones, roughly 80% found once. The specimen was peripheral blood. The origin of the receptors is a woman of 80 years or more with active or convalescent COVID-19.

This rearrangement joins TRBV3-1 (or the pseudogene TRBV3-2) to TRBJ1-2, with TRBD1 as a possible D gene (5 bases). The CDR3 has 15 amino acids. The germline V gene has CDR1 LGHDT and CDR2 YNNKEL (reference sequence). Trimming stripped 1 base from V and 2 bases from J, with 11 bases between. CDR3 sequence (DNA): TGTGCCAGCAGCCAAGGGCAGGGAATAAACTATGGCTACACCTTC. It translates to CASSQGQGINYGYTF.

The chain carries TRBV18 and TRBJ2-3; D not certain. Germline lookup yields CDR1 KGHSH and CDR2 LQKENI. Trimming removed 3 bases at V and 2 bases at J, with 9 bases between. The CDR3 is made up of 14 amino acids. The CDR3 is CASSPLDNTDTQYF. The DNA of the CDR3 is TGTGCCAGCTCACCCTTAGACAACACAGATACGCAGTATTTT.

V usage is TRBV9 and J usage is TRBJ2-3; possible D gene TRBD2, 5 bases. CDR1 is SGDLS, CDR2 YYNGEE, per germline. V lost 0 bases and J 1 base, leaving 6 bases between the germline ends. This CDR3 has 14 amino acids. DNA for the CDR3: TGTGCCAGCAGCGTAGGGACTGGCACAGATACGCAGTATTTT. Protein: CASSVGTGTDTQYF. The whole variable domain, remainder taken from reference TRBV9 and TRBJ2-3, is DSGVTQTPKHLITATGQRVTLRCSPRSGDLSVYWYQQSLDQGLQFLIQYYNGEERAKGNILERFSAQQFPDLHSELNLSSLELGDSALYFCASSVGTGTDTQYFGPGTRLTVL.

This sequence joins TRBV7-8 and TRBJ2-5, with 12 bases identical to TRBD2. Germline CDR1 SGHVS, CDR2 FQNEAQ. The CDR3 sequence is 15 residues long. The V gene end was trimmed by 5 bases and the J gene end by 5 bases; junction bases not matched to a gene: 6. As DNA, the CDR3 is TGTGCCAGCAGCGGAGGACTAGCGGGGTGGGAGACCCAGTACTTC. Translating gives CASSGGLAGWETQYF.

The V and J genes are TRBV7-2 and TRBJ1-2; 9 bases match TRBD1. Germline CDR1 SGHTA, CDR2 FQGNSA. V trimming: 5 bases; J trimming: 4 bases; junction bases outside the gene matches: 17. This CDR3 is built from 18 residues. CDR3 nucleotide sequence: TGTGCCAGCAGCCCCCGGGACAGGGCATCGGTAGCTGGCTATGGCTACACCTTC. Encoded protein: CASSPRDRASVAGYGYTF.

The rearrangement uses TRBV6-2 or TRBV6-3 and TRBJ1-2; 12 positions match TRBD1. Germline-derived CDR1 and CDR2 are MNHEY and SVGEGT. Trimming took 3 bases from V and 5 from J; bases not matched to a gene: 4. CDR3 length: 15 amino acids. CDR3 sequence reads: CASSYGTGGSYGYTF. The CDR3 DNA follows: TGTGCCAGCAGTTATGGGACAGGGGGCAGTTATGGCTACACCTTC.

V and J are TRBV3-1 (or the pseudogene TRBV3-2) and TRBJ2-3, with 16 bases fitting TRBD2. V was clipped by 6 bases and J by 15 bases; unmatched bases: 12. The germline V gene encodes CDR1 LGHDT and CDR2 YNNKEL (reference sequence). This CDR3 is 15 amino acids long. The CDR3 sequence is CASRHDGTSGGARYF. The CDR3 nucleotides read TGTGCCAGCAGACACGACGGGACTAGCGGGGGGGCGCGCTATTTT.

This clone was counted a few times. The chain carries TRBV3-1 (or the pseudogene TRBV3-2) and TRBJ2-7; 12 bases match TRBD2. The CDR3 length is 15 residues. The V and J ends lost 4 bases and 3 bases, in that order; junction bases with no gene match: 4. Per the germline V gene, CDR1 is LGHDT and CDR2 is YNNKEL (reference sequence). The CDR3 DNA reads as TGTGCCAGCAGCCTTCTAGCGGGGGGGCTCTACGAGCAGTACTTC. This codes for CASSLLAGGLYEQYF.

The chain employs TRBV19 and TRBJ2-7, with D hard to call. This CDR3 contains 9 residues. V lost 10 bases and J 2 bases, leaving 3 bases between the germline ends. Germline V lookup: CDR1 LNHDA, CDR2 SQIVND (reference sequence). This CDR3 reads CATAYEQYF. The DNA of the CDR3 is TGTGCCACCGCCTACGAGCAGTACTTC.

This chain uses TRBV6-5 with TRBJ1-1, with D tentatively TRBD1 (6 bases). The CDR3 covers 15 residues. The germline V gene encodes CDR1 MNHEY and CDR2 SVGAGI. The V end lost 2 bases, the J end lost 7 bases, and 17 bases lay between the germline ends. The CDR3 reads CASSYPSSGTSEAFF. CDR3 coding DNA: TGTGCCAGCAGTTACCCCTCCTCCGGGACAAGTGAAGCTTTCTTT.

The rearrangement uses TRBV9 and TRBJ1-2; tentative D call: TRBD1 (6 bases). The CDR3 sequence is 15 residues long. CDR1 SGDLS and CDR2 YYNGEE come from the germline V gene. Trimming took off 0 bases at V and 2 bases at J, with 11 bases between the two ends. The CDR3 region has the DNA TGTGCCAGCAGCGTAGAAGCTAGGGGGAACTATGGCTACACCTTC. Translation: CASSVEARGNYGYTF.

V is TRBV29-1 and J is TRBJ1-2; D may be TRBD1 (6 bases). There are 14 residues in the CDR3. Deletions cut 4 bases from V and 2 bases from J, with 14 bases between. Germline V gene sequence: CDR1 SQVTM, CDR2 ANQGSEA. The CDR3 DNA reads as TGCAGCGTTGGGACGGGGGGCACAAACTATGGCTACACCTTC. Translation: CSVGTGGTNYGYTF.

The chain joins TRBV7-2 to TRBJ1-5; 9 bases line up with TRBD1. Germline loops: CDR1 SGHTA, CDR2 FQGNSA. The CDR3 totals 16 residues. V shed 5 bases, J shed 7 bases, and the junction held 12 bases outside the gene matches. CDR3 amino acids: CASSPNTPGQGQPQHF. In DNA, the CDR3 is TGTGCCAGCAGCCCGAACACCCCGGGACAGGGACAGCCCCAGCATTTT.

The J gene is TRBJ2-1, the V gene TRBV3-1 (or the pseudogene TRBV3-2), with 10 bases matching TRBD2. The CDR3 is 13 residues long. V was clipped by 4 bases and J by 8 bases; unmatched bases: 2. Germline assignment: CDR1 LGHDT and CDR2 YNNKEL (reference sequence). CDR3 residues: CASSPLAGDEQFF. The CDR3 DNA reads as TGTGCCAGCAGCCCCCTAGCGGGAGATGAGCAGTTCTTC.

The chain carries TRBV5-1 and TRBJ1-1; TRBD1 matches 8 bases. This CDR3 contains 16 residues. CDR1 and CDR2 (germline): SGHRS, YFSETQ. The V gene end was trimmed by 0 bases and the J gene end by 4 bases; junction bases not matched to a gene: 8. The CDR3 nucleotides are TGCGCCAGCAGCTTGGCAGGAAACAGGGGGGCCACTGAAGCTTTCTTT. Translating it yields CASSLAGNRGATEAFF.

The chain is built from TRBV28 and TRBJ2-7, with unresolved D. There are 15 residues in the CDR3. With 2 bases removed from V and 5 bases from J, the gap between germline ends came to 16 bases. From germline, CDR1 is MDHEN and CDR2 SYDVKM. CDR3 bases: TGTGCCAGCAGTTTAGTCACTCTGAGGAACGACGAGCAGTACTTC. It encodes CASSLVTLRNDEQYF.

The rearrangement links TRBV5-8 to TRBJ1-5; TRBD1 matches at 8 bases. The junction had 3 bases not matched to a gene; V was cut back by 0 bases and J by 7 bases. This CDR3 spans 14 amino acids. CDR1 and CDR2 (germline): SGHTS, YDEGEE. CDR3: CASSLAGGGQPQHF. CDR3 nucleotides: TGTGCCAGCAGCTTGGCAGGGGGCGGCCAGCCCCAGCATTTT.

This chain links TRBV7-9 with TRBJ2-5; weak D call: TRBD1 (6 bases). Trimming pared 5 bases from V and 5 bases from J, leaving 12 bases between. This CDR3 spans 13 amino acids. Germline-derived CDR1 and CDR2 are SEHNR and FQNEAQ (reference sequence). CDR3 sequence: CASSPRGWETQYF. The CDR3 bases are TGTGCCAGCAGCCCCAGGGGTTGGGAGACCCAGTACTTC.

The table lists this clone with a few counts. The CDR3 is CASSPPPGQGAVVGYTF. For the CDR3, the DNA is TGTGCCAGCTCACCACCCCCGGGACAGGGGGCGGTGGTTGGCTACACCTTC. The chain uses TRBV18 and TRBJ1-2, with 12 bases matching TRBD1. CDR3 length: 17 residues. CDR1 is KGHSH and CDR2 is LQKENI in the germline V gene. J gave up 7 bases and V 0 bases, and 9 bases lay outside the gene matches.

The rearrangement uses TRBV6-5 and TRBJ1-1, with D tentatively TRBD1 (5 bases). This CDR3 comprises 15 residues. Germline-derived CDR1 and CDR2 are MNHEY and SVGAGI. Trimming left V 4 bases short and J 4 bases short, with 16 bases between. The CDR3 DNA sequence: TGTGCCAGCAGTTTAGAAAGGGGAATCCGCACTGAAGCTTTCTTT. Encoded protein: CASSLERGIRTEAFF.

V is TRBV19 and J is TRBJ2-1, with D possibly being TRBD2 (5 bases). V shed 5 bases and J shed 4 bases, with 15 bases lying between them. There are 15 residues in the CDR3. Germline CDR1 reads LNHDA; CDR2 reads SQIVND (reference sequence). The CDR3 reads CASSPAHTGYNEQFF. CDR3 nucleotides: TGTGCCAGTAGTCCGGCCCACACGGGGTACAATGAGCAGTTCTTC.

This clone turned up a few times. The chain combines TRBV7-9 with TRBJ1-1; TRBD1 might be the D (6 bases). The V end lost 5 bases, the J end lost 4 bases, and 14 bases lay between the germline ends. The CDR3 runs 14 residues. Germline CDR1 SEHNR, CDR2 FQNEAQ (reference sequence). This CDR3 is CASSQHLGATEAFF. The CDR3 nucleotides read TGTGCCAGCAGCCAACACTTGGGGGCCACTGAAGCTTTCTTT.

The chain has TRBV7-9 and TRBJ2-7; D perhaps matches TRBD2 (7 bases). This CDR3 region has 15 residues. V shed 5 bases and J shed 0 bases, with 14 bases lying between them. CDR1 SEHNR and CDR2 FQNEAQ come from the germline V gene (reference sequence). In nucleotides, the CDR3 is TGTGCCAGCAGCGCTGGGGGGGGCTTCTCCTACGAGCAGTACTTC. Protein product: CASSAGGGFSYEQYF.

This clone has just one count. The CDR3, as DNA: TGTGCCAGCACCCCTTATAATCACTTCTATGGCTACACCTTC. It translates to CASTPYNHFYGYTF. The V and J genes are TRBV7-6 and TRBJ1-2; D gene unclear. The CDR3 spans 14 residues. Germline V gene lookup returns CDR1 SGHVS and CDR2 FNYEAQ. The V gene lost 7 bases and the J gene lost 4 bases, with 16 bases spanning the gap.

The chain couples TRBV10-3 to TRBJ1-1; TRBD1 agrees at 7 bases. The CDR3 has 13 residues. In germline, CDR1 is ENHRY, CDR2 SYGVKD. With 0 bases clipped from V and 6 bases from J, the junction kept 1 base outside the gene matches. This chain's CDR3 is CAISESTGPEAFF. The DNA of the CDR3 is TGTGCCATCAGTGAGTCGACAGGGCCTGAAGCTTTCTTT.

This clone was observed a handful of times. The CDR3 sequence is CASSLAEAGVQNTEAFF. CDR3 nucleotide sequence: TGCGCCAGCAGCTTGGCCGAGGCCGGGGTCCAGAACACTGAAGCTTTCTTT. The chain carries TRBV5-1 and TRBJ1-1; D call uncertain. The V end lost 0 bases, the J end lost 1 base, and 16 bases lay between the germline ends. CDR3 length: 17 amino acids. Germline V gene lookup returns CDR1 SGHRS and CDR2 YFSETQ. Looking up the rest from reference TRBV5-1 and TRBJ1-1 gives the full variable domain: KAGVTQTPRYLIKTRGQQVTLSCSPISGHRSVSWYQQTPGQGLQFLFEYFSETQRNKGNFPGRFSGRQFSNSRSEMNVSTLELGDSALYLCASSLAEAGVQNTEAFFGQGTRLTVV.